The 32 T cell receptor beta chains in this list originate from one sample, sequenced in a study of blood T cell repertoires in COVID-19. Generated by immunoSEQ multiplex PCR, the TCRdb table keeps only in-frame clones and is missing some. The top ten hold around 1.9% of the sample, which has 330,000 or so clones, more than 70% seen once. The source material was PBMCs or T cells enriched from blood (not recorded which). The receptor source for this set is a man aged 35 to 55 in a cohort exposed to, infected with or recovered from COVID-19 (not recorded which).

This chain's CDR3 is CASSSLGGSNYGYTF. As DNA, the CDR3 is TGTGCCAGCAGTTCCCTTGGGGGGTCTAACTATGGCTACACCTTC. The V call is TRBV28, the J call TRBJ1-2; D is perhaps TRBD1 (5 bases). Trimming left V 4 bases short and J 0 bases short, with 12 bases between. Germline V gene lookup returns CDR1 MDHEN and CDR2 SYDVKM. The CDR3 extends over 15 amino acids.

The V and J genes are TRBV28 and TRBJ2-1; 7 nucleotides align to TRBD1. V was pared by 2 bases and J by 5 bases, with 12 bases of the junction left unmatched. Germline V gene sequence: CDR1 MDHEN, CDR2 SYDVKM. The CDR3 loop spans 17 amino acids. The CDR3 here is CASSLGLTGAPDNEQFF. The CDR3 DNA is TGTGCCAGCAGTTTAGGCCTTACAGGGGCCCCCGACAATGAGCAGTTCTTC.

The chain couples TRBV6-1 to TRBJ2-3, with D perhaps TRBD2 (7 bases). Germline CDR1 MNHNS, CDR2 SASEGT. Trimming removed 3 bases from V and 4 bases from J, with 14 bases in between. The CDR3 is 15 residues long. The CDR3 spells CASSDRGAGADTQYF. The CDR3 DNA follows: TGTGCCAGCAGTGATCGGGGGGCCGGGGCAGATACGCAGTATTTT.

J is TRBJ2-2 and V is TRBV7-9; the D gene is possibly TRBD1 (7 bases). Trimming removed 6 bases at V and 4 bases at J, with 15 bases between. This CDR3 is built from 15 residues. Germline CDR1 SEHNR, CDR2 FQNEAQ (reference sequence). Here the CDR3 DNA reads TGTGCCAGCAGTCGAACAGGGGAGGTCACCGGGGAGCTGTTTTTT. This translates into CASSRTGEVTGELFF.

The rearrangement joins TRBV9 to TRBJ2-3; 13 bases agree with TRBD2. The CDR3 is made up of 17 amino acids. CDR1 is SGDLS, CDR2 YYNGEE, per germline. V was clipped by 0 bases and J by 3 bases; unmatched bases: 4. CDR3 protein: CASSVGLAGGATDTQYF. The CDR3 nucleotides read TGTGCCAGCAGCGTAGGACTAGCGGGAGGAGCGACAGATACGCAGTATTTT. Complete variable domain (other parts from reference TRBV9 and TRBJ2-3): DSGVTQTPKHLITATGQRVTLRCSPRSGDLSVYWYQQSLDQGLQFLIQYYNGEERAKGNILERFSAQQFPDLHSELNLSSLELGDSALYFCASSVGLAGGATDTQYFGPGTRLTVL.

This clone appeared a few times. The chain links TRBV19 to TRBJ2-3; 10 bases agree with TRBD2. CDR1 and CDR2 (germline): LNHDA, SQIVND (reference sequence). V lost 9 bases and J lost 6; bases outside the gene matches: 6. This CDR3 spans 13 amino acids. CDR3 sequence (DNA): TGTGCCAGCAGGACTAGCGGAGGGGATACGCAGTATTTT. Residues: CASRTSGGDTQYF.

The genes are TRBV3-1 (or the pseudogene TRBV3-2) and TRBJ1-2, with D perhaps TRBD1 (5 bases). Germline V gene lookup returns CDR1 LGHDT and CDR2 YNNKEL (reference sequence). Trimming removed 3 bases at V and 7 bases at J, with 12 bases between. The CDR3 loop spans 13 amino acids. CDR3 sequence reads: CASSQGGTVGYTF. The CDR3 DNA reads TGTGCCAGCAGCCAGGGGGGAACGGTTGGCTACACCTTC.

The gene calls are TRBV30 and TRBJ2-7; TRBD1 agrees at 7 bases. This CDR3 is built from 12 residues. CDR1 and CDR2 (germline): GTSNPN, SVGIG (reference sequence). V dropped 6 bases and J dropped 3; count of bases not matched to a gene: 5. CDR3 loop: CACWDRSYEQYF. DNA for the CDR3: TGTGCCTGCTGGGACAGAAGCTACGAGCAGTACTTC.

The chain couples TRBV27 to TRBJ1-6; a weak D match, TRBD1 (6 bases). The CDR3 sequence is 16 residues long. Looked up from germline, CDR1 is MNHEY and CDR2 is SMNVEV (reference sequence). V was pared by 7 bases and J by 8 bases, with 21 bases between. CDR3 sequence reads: CASNLKATGLHSPLHF. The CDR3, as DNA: TGTGCCAGCAACCTAAAAGCAACAGGGTTACATTCACCCCTCCACTTT.

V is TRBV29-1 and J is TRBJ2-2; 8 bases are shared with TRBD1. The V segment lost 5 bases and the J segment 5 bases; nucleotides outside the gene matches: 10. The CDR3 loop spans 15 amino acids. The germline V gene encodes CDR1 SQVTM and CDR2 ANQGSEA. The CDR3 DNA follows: TGCAGCGTTACCACAGGGGGGATCGTGACCGGGGAGCTGTTTTTT. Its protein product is CSVTTGGIVTGELFF.

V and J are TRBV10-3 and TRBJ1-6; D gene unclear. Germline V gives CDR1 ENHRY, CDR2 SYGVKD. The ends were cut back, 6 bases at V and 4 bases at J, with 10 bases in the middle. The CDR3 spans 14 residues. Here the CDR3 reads CAIRSTDYNSPLHF. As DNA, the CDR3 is TGTGCCATCAGATCTACAGATTATAATTCACCCCTCCACTTT.

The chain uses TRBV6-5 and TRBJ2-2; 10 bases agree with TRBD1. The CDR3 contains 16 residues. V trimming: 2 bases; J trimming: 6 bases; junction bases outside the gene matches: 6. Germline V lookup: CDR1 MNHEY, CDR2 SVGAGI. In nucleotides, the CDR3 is TGTGCCAGCAGTTACCGATGGACAGGGGGGTCCGGGGAGCTGTTTTTT. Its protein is CASSYRWTGGSGELFF.

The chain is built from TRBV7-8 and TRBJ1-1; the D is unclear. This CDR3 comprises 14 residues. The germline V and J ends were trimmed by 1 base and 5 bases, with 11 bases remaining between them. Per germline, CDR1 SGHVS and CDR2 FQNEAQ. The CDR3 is CASSLGRRGTEAFF. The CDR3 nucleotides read TGTGCCAGCAGCTTAGGCAGACGAGGGACTGAAGCTTTCTTT.

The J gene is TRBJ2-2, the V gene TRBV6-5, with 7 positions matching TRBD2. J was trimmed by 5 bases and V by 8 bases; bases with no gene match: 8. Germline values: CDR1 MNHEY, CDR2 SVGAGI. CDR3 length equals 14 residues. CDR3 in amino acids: CASGAGEGTGELFF. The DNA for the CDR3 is TGTGCCAGCGGGGCGGGAGAAGGTACCGGGGAGCTGTTTTTT.

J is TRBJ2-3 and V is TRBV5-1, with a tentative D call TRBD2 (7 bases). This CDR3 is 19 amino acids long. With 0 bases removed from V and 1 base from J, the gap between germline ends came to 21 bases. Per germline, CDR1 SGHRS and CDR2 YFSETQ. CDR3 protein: CASSLAGAGRGTRTDTQYF. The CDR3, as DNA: TGCGCCAGCAGCTTGGCCGGTGCGGGGAGGGGGACTCGCACAGATACGCAGTATTTT. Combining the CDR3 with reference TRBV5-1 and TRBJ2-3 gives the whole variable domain KAGVTQTPRYLIKTRGQQVTLSCSPISGHRSVSWYQQTPGQGLQFLFEYFSETQRNKGNFPGRFSGRQFSNSRSEMNVSTLELGDSALYLCASSLAGAGRGTRTDTQYFGPGTRLTVL.

The CDR3 here is CASSLARGAESAETQYF. CDR3 DNA sequence: TGTGCCAGCAGCTTGGCCCGGGGGGCCGAGTCGGCAGAGACCCAGTACTTC. The chain has TRBV5-4 and TRBJ2-5; maybe TRBD2 (7 bases). Germline CDR1 is SGHNT and CDR2 is YYREEE (reference sequence). The CDR3 consists of 17 residues. V shed 0 bases and J shed 4 bases, with 19 bases lying between them.

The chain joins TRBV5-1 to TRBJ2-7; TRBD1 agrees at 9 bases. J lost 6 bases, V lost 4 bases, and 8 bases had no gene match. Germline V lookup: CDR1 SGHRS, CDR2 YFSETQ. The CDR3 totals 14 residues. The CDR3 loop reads CASSRQGESTEQYF. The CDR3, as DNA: TGCGCCAGCAGCCGACAGGGGGAATCTACCGAGCAGTACTTC.

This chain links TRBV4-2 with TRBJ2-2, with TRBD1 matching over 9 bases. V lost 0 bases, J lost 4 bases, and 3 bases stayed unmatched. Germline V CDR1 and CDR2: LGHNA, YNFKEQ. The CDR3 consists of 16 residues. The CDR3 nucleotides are TGTGCCAGCAGCCAAGAGGGACAGGGTGCCACCGGGGAGCTGTTTTTT. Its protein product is CASSQEGQGATGELFF.

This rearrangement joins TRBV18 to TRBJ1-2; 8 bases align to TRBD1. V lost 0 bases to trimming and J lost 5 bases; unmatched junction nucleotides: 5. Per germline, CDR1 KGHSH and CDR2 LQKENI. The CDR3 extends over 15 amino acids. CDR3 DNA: TGTGCCAGCTCACCACCGGGCAGGGGGCAGTATGGCTACACCTTC. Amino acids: CASSPPGRGQYGYTF.

The CDR3 nucleotides read TGTGCCAGCAGCTTAGCGCTTGGTAGCGGGAGCTACGAGCAGTACTTC. This codes for CASSLALGSGSYEQYF. The genes are TRBV7-2 and TRBJ2-7; 9 bases map to TRBD2. Unmatched junction bases numbered 6, after V lost 0 bases and J lost 3 bases. There are 16 residues in the CDR3. Germline assignment: CDR1 SGHTA and CDR2 FQGNSA.

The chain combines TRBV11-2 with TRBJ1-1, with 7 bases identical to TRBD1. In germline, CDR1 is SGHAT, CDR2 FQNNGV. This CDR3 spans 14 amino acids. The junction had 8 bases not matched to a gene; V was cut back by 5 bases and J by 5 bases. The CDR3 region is CASSVDRVGTEAFF. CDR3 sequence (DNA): TGTGCCAGCAGCGTTGACAGGGTTGGAACTGAAGCTTTCTTT.

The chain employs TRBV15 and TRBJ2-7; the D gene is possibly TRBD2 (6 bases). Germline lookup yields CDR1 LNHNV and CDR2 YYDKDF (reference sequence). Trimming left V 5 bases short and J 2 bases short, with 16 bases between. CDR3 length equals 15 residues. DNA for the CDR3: TGTGCCACCAGCGCTTCTAGCGAGTTCACCTACGAGCAGTACTTC. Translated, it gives CATSASSEFTYEQYF.

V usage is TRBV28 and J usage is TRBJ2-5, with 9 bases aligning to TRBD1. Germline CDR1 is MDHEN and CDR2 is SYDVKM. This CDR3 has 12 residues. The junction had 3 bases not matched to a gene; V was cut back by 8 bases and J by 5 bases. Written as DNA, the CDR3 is TGTGCCAGCGGGACAGGGAGGGAGACCCAGTACTTC. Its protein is CASGTGRETQYF.

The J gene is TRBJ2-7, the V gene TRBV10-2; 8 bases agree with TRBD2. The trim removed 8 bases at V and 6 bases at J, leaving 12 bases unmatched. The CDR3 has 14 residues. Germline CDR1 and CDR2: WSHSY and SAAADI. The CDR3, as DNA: TGCGCCAGCGCGGCCGGGGGGGTTGCTTTCGAGCAGTACTTC. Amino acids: CASAAGGVAFEQYF.

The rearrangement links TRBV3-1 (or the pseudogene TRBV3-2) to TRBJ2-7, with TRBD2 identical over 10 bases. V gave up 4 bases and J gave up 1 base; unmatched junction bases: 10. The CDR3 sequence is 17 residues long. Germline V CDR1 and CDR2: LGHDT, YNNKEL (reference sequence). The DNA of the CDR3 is TGTGCCAGCAGCCGGAGCGTGGCTAGCGGGAGTTCCTACGAGCAGTACTTC. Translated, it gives CASSRSVASGSSYEQYF.

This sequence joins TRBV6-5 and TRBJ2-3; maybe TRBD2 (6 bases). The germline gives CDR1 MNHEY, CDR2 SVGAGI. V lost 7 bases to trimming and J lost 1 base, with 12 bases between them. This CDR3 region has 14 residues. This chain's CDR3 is CASKEGSGTDTQYF. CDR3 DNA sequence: TGTGCCAGCAAGGAGGGCTCGGGCACAGATACGCAGTATTTT.

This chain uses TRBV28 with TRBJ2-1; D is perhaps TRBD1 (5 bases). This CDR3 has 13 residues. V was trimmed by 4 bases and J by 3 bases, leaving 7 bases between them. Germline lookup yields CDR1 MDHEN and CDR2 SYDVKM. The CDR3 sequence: CASSWGSYNEQFF. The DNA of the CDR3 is TGTGCCAGCAGTTGGGGCAGCTACAATGAGCAGTTCTTC.

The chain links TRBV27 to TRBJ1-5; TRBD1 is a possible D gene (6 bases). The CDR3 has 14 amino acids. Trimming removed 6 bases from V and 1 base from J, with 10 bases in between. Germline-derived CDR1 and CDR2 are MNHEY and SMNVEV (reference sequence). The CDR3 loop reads CASRPTGSNQPQHF. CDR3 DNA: TGTGCCAGCAGACCAACAGGGAGCAATCAGCCCCAGCATTTT.

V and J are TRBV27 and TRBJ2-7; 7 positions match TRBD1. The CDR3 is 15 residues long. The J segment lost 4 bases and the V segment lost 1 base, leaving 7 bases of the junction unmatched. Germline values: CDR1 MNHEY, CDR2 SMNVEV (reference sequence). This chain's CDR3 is CASSLFSGQPYEQYF. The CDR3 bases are TGTGCCAGCAGTTTATTTTCGGGACAGCCTTACGAGCAGTACTTC.

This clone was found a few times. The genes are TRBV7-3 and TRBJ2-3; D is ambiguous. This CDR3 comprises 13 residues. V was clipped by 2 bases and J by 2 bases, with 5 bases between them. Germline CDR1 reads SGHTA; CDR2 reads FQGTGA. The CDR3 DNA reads TGTGCCAGCAGCTTAGTCGTCACAGATACGCAGTATTTT. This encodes CASSLVVTDTQYF.

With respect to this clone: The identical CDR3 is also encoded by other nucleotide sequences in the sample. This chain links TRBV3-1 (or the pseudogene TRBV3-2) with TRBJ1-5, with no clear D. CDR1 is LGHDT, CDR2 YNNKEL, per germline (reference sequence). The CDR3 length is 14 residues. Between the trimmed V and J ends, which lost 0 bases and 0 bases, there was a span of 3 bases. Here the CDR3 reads CASSQEASNQPQHF. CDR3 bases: TGTGCCAGCAGCCAAGAGGCTAGCAATCAGCCCCAGCATTTT.

CDR3 protein: CASSQAGTGAGNTIYF. The CDR3, as DNA: TGCGCCAGCAGCCAAGCCGGGACAGGGGCAGGAAACACCATATATTTT. The gene calls are TRBV4-1 and TRBJ1-3, with 10 bases aligning to TRBD1. Trimming removed 1 base from V and 4 bases from J; junction bases left unmatched: 4. The CDR3 extends over 16 amino acids. The germline V gene has CDR1 MGHRA and CDR2 YSYEKL.